This T cell receptor beta chain was documented in a study of cytomegalovirus exposure and HLA in healthy donors. After removal of 5 bases from V and 9 bases from J, the junction contained 11 bases not matched to a gene. This CDR3 comprises 13 residues. Looked up from germline, CDR1 is GTSNPN and CDR2 is SVGIG (reference sequence). PCR involved 60 Vbeta and 13 Jbeta primers. Here immunoSEQ multiplex PCR was the method, and the copy in TCRdb shows in-frame clones only, minus some. The sample lists about 120,000 clones; approximately 83% were seen once. What was sequenced was PBMCs. The chain uses TRBV30 and TRBJ2-7, with 9 bases lining up with TRBD1. This receptor was identified in a man in his forties in good health and CMV-seronegative. CDR3 sequence (DNA): TGTGCCTGGGGATCCGGGACAGGGATAATGCAGTACTTC. Translated, it gives CAWGSGTGIMQYF.